This T cell receptor beta chain was identified during a study of shared clonotypes between healthy human individuals. Study observations and caveats: Sorted-subset sequencing, rarefaction showed, was incomplete despite large depth. Represented diversity, genetic and exposure-history alike, was limited by few donors. Exclusively blood specimens were collected; tissue repertoires likely differ.

Some clones are missing from TCRdb's copy, which holds only in-frame ones; the method was immunoSEQ multiplex PCR. The data contain about 2.2 million clones, 93% of them seen just once; the ten biggest clones take up 1.5% to 2%. Trimming took 4 bases from V and 6 from J; bases not matched to a gene: 6. The CDR3 contains 14 residues. CDR1 SSHAT and CDR2 FNYEAQ come from the germline V gene (reference sequence). This clone has only one observation. What it recognizes is unknown. Terminally differentiated effector memory CD45RA+ cells were excluded by CCR7 positive selection of CD45RO-negative cells. What was sequenced was naive CD8+ T cells from PBMCs. The genes are TRBV7-7 and TRBJ1-5; 7 bases agree with TRBD1. This TCR derives from a man aged 18 to 30 in good health. Some clones in this sample may be carry-over from other donors' samples. This CDR3 reads CASSSHDRAQPQHF. In nucleotides, the CDR3 is TGTGCCAGCAGCTCGCACGACAGGGCTCAGCCCCAGCATTTT.